The 13 T cell receptor beta chains below were found in one sample sequenced in a study of blood T cell repertoires in COVID-19. TCRdb keeps only in-frame clones here, not all; method: immunoSEQ multiplex PCR. This sample has 300,000 to 400,000 clones, with 75% to 90% found just once. The sequenced material came from peripheral blood. These receptors all come from a woman aged 60 to 75 with COVID-19, enrolled during active disease.

This clone was recorded a few times. The chain employs TRBV7-9 and TRBJ2-1; tentatively, D is TRBD1 (5 bases). V gave up 1 base and J gave up 0 bases, with 7 bases separating them. This CDR3 has 15 residues. CDR1 is SEHNR, CDR2 FQNEAQ, per germline (reference sequence). The CDR3 coding sequence is TGTGCCAGCAGCTTAGACAGGAGCTCCTACAATGAGCAGTTCTTC. Protein product: CASSLDRSSYNEQFF.

The V gene is TRBV9, the J gene TRBJ1-3; 10 positions agree with TRBD1. Germline V gene lookup returns CDR1 SGDLS and CDR2 YYNGEE. V shed 3 bases and J 5 bases; nucleotides not matched to a gene: 5. The CDR3 spans 15 residues. CDR3 sequence (DNA): TGTGCCAGCAGCGCCTGGACAGGGGGTAGAAACACCATATATTTT. Translation: CASSAWTGGRNTIYF.

The chain has TRBV7-2 and TRBJ2-7; 8 bases map to TRBD2. Germline trimming cut 1 base from V and 0 bases from J; bases unmatched to any gene: 8. CDR1 and CDR2 (germline): SGHTA, FQGNSA. This CDR3 comprises 17 residues. DNA for the CDR3: TGTGCCAGCAGCTTAGGCTCCGGGGGGGCCCTCTCCTACGAGCAGTACTTC. Translation gives CASSLGSGGALSYEQYF.

V is TRBV5-1 and J is TRBJ2-7; the match to TRBD1 covers 7 bases. Germline V lookup: CDR1 SGHRS, CDR2 YFSETQ. The trim removed 4 bases at V and 2 bases at J, leaving 6 bases unmatched. This CDR3 has 14 amino acids. This CDR3 is CASSLGTATYEQYF. For the CDR3, the DNA is TGCGCCAGCAGCCTAGGGACAGCAACCTACGAGCAGTACTTC.

The table lists this clone with a few counts. The chain employs TRBV5-1 and TRBJ2-7; a weak D match, TRBD2 (6 bases). This CDR3 has 17 residues. Per germline, CDR1 SGHRS and CDR2 YFSETQ. Between the trimmed V and J ends, which lost 0 bases and 3 bases, there was a span of 19 bases. CDR3 loop: CASSLEPGRVRDYEQYF. In DNA, the CDR3 is TGCGCCAGCAGCTTGGAACCCGGTCGGGTGCGGGACTACGAGCAGTACTTC.

The J gene is TRBJ1-1, the V gene TRBV19, with a tentative D call TRBD1 (6 bases). The CDR3 is 14 amino acids. V shed 11 bases and J shed 4 bases, with 20 bases lying between them. Germline CDR1 LNHDA, CDR2 SQIVND (reference sequence). The CDR3 nucleotides are TGTGCCTCGATGGGGGGGCAGGTGGGCACTGAAGCTTTCTTT. Translation gives CASMGGQVGTEAFF.

This chain uses TRBV11-2 with TRBJ1-2; maybe TRBD1 (6 bases). Germline CDR1 reads SGHAT; CDR2 reads FQNNGV. V dropped 5 bases and J dropped 5 bases, with 15 bases sitting between them. This CDR3 is 14 amino acids long. CDR3 DNA: TGTGCCAGCAGCCTTAAGGGGGTTTTATATGGCTACACCTTC. Amino acids: CASSLKGVLYGYTF.

The chain is built from TRBV7-2 and TRBJ2-1, with a possible D match to TRBD2 (7 bases). The CDR3 is 16 amino acids. The ends were cut back, 4 bases at V and 3 bases at J, with 16 bases in the middle. The V gene's germline CDR1 is SGHTA and CDR2 FQGNSA. CDR3 in DNA: TGTGCCAGCAGCTCCGAGCGGGGACACCTCTACAATGAGCAGTTCTTC. Translation gives CASSSERGHLYNEQFF.

The chain recombines TRBV7-9 with TRBJ2-1, with TRBD2 identical over 8 bases. The V segment lost 0 bases and the J segment 6 bases; nucleotides outside the gene matches: 4. This CDR3 is 15 amino acids long. CDR1 and CDR2 from the germline V gene are SEHNR and FQNEAQ (reference sequence). The CDR3 region has the DNA TGTGCCAGCAGCTTAGCTAGCGGGGTCAGCAATGAGCAGTTCTTC. Protein: CASSLASGVSNEQFF.

The CDR3 is CASGSGGAYEQYF. DNA for the CDR3: TGTGCCAGCGGCAGCGGGGGGGCCTACGAGCAGTACTTC. The V gene is TRBV5-8, the J gene TRBJ2-7; the match to TRBD2 covers 10 bases. The germline V gene encodes CDR1 SGHTS and CDR2 YDEGEE. The CDR3 is 13 residues long. V lost 7 bases and J lost 2; bases outside the gene matches: 3.

The genes are TRBV27 and TRBJ1-1; TRBD1 matches 9 bases. The V gene end was trimmed by 4 bases and the J gene end by 1 base; junction bases not matched to a gene: 1. This CDR3 has 14 residues. Per germline, CDR1 MNHEY and CDR2 SMNVEV (reference sequence). CDR3 sequence: CASSWDRANTEAFF. In DNA, the CDR3 is TGTGCCAGCAGTTGGGACAGGGCGAACACTGAAGCTTTCTTT.

The rearrangement uses TRBV5-1 and TRBJ2-3, with TRBD2 matching 7 bases. CDR1 is SGHRS and CDR2 is YFSETQ in the germline V gene. The trim removed 4 bases at V and 1 base at J, leaving 6 bases unmatched. The CDR3 covers 15 residues. The CDR3: CASSPTSARTDTQYF. CDR3 DNA: TGCGCCAGCAGCCCCACTAGCGCCCGCACAGATACGCAGTATTTT. The variable domain in full, completed from reference TRBV5-1 and TRBJ2-3, reads KAGVTQTPRYLIKTRGQQVTLSCSPISGHRSVSWYQQTPGQGLQFLFEYFSETQRNKGNFPGRFSGRQFSNSRSEMNVSTLELGDSALYLCASSPTSARTDTQYFGPGTRLTVL.

The chain is built from TRBV19 and TRBJ1-2, with D unclear. The CDR3 is 14 amino acids. Trimming removed 4 bases from V and 7 bases from J, with 16 bases in between. Germline loops: CDR1 LNHDA, CDR2 SQIVND (reference sequence). DNA of the CDR3: TGTGCCAGTAGTAATATCGCTCTTGGAGCTGGCTACACCTTC. Protein sequence: CASSNIALGAGYTF. Filled out from reference TRBV19 and TRBJ1-2, the complete variable domain reads DGGITQSPKYLFRKEGQNVTLSCEQNLNHDAMYWYRQDPGQGLRLIYYSQIVNDFQKGDIAEGYSVSREKKESFPLTVTSAQKNPTAFYLCASSNIALGAGYTFGSGTRLTVV.